This is a list of T cell receptor beta chains from one sample in a study of monozygotic twins with inflammatory bowel disease. Each CDR3 protein gets one entry in TCRdb, which reprocessed the 5' RACE reads and gives no DNA. This listing includes about 450,000 distinct CDR3 sequences. Sequenced: blood. These receptors were obtained from a human donor with ulcerative colitis or Crohn's disease, or a healthy co-twin of an affected twin (not recorded which). The CDR3 runs from the conserved cysteine through the conserved F or W.

j_gene: TRBJ2-1; v_gene: TRBV29-1; CDR3aa: CSVEGTAELSYNEQFF
j_gene: TRBJ2-6; v_gene: TRBV20-1; CDR3aa: CSAPEGRSGANVLTF
j_gene: TRBJ1-1; v_gene: TRBV7-2; CDR3aa: CASSFRGGPNTEAFF
j_gene: TRBJ1-1; v_gene: TRBV5-6; CDR3aa: CASSRSKVPEAFF
j_gene: TRBJ2-1; v_gene: TRBV20-1; CDR3aa: CSARARDRGINEQFF
j_gene: TRBJ2-6; v_gene: TRBV4-1; CDR3aa: CASSQVFTSGANVLTF
j_gene: TRBJ2-1; v_gene: TRBV19; CDR3aa: CASSVDYSGGSQFF
j_gene: TRBJ2-5; v_gene: TRBV19; CDR3aa: CASSPTGTWETQYF
j_gene: TRBJ1-1; v_gene: TRBV5-4; CDR3aa: CASSLGEGYGTEAFF
j_gene: TRBJ1-5; v_gene: TRBV20-1; CDR3aa: CSASEGGNQPQHF
j_gene: TRBJ2-1; v_gene: TRBV7-9; CDR3aa: CASSHRPKSSYNEQFF
j_gene: TRBJ1-2; v_gene: TRBV13; CDR3aa: CASRPQGIYGYTF
j_gene: TRBJ2-7; v_gene: TRBV12-3/TRBV12-4; CDR3aa: CASSWTGSPYEQYF
j_gene: TRBJ2-2; v_gene: TRBV12-5; CDR3aa: CASGLVLTHTELFF
j_gene: TRBJ2-1; v_gene: TRBV11-2; CDR3aa: CASSRLAGVWNEQFF
j_gene: TRBJ1-3; v_gene: TRBV9; CDR3aa: CASSVGGSDSGNTIYF
j_gene: TRBJ1-2; v_gene: TRBV4-2; CDR3aa: CASSQDLRFAGVYGYTF
j_gene: TRBJ1-5; v_gene: TRBV27; CDR3aa: CASSSGQFNQPQHF
j_gene: TRBJ2-1; v_gene: TRBV11-2; CDR3aa: CASSLDVAIGEQFF
j_gene: TRBJ2-1; v_gene: TRBV18; CDR3aa: CASSPTLSDNEQFF
j_gene: TRBJ1-6; v_gene: TRBV6-6; CDR3aa: CASSPTGVSPLHF
j_gene: TRBJ1-5; v_gene: TRBV4-2; CDR3aa: CASSQASGEGNQPQHF
j_gene: TRBJ1-6; v_gene: TRBV9; CDR3aa: CASSVAGANSPLHF
j_gene: TRBJ1-1; v_gene: TRBV18; CDR3aa: CASSPWAGSATEAFF
j_gene: TRBJ2-1; v_gene: TRBV3-1; CDR3aa: CASSPTEGPWNEQFF
j_gene: TRBJ2-5; v_gene: TRBV20-1; CDR3aa: CSAPGTPQETQYF
j_gene: TRBJ2-3; v_gene: TRBV4-2; CDR3aa: CASSQDPQGTDTQYF
j_gene: TRBJ2-2; v_gene: TRBV7-2; CDR3aa: CASSLEGGLAGAALFF
j_gene: TRBJ1-1; v_gene: TRBV5-6; CDR3aa: CASTKGTRPFF
j_gene: TRBJ2-1; v_gene: TRBV28; CDR3aa: CASSLGGRDEQFF
j_gene: TRBJ2-1; v_gene: TRBV14; CDR3aa: CASSPRRGDEQFF
j_gene: TRBJ1-5; v_gene: TRBV6-6; CDR3aa: CASSLGQFNQPQHF
j_gene: TRBJ2-7; v_gene: TRBV2; CDR3aa: CASSEELPQYF
j_gene: TRBJ1-1; v_gene: TRBV5-1; CDR3aa: CASSTLLDGGGLMNTEAFF
j_gene: TRBJ2-1; v_gene: TRBV20-1; CDR3aa: CSAGRGGLEAIEQFF
j_gene: TRBJ2-1; v_gene: TRBV5-1; CDR3aa: CASSLATGLHNEQFF
j_gene: TRBJ2-3; v_gene: TRBV7-9; CDR3aa: CASSFRGGERTQYF
j_gene: TRBJ2-3; v_gene: TRBV20-1; CDR3aa: CSARGASGKIWDTQYF
j_gene: TRBJ2-2; v_gene: TRBV12-3/TRBV12-4; CDR3aa: CASSPQRVTGELFF
j_gene: TRBJ1-2; v_gene: TRBV20-1; CDR3aa: CSAYGLWGQNYGYTF
j_gene: TRBJ1-6; v_gene: TRBV27; CDR3aa: CASSRHDNSPLHF
j_gene: TRBJ2-2; v_gene: TRBV4-3; CDR3aa: CASSPSTSGRTTGELFF
j_gene: TRBJ2-7; v_gene: TRBV28; CDR3aa: CAAVSPSYEQYF
j_gene: TRBJ2-5; v_gene: TRBV20-1; CDR3aa: CSARGDYQETQYF
j_gene: TRBJ2-3; v_gene: TRBV19; CDR3aa: CASSATPSSADTQYF
j_gene: TRBJ2-3; v_gene: TRBV6-5; CDR3aa: CASSYSVGAGNTQYF
j_gene: TRBJ2-7; v_gene: TRBV7-5; CDR3aa: CISVPEANLNRASPPINYEQYF
j_gene: TRBJ1-2; v_gene: TRBV12-3/TRBV12-4; CDR3aa: CASSTTPGYGYTF
j_gene: TRBJ2-3; v_gene: TRBV6-5; CDR3aa: CASSSRLAGVADTQYF
j_gene: TRBJ2-7; v_gene: TRBV27; CDR3aa: CASSMNRVSGEQYF
j_gene: TRBJ2-5; v_gene: TRBV7-9; CDR3aa: CASSNPNTRHIETQYF
j_gene: TRBJ2-1; v_gene: TRBV15; CDR3aa: CATSRDLGFVDEQFF
j_gene: TRBJ2-1; v_gene: TRBV12-3/TRBV12-4; CDR3aa: CASSLGTIEQFF
j_gene: TRBJ1-1; v_gene: TRBV27; CDR3aa: CASSLQEYTEAFF
j_gene: TRBJ1-1; v_gene: TRBV12-3/TRBV12-4; CDR3aa: CASRGQGVTEAFF
j_gene: TRBJ2-1; v_gene: TRBV9; CDR3aa: CASSQGRNEQFF
j_gene: TRBJ2-3; v_gene: TRBV5-1; CDR3aa: CASSKKTERTDTQYF
j_gene: TRBJ2-1; v_gene: TRBV29-1; CDR3aa: CSVERSGRADNEQFF